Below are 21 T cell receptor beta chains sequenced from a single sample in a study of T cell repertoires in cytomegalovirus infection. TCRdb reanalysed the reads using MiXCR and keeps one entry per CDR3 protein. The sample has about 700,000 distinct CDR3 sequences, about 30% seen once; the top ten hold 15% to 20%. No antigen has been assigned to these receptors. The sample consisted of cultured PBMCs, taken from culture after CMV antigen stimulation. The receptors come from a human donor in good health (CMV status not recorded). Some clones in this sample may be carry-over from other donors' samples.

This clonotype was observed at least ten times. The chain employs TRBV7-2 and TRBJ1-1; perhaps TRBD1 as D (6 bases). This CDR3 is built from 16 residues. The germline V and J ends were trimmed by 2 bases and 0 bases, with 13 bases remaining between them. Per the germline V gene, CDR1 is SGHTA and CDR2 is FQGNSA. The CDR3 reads CASSLYWTAMNTEAFF. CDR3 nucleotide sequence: TGTGCCAGCAGCTTATATTGGACAGCCATGAACACTGAAGCTTTCTTT.

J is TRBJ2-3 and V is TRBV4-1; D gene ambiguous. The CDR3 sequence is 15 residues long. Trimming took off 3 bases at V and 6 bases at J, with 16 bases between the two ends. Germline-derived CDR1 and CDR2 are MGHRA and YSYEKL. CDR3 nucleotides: TGCGCCAGCAGCCATCCGGGCGTCGCGCGGGATACGCAGTATTTT. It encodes CASSHPGVARDTQYF.

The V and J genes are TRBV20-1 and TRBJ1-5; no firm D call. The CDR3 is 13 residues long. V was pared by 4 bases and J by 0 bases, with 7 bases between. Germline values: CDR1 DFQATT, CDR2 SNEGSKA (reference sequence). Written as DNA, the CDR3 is TGCAGTGCTATGAGGGATAGCAATCAGCCCCAGCATTTT. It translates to CSAMRDSNQPQHF.

Here the CDR3 DNA reads TGTGCCAGCAGCCTCTCAAGGGTATGGTACAATGAGCAGTTCTTC. It yields the protein CASSLSRVWYNEQFF. The chain couples TRBV7-6 to TRBJ2-1; D not resolved. V was clipped by 5 bases and J by 4 bases, with 15 bases between them. CDR3 length: 15 amino acids. Germline V CDR1 and CDR2: SGHVS, FNYEAQ.

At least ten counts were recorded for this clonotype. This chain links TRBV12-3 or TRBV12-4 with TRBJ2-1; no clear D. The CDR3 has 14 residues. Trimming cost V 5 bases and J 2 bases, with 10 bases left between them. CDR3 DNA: TGTGCCAGCAGTGCCCAACTCACCTACAATGAGCAGTTCTTC. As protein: CASSAQLTYNEQFF.

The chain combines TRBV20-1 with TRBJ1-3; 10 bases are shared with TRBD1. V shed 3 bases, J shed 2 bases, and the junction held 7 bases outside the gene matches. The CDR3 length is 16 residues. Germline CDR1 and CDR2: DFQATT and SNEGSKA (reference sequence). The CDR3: CSASNRDRGTGNTIYF. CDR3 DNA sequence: TGCAGTGCTAGTAACCGGGACAGGGGTACTGGAAACACCATATATTTT.

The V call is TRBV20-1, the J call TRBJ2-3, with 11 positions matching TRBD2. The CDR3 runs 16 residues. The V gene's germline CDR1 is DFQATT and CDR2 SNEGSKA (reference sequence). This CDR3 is CSPGGASGGFTDTQYF. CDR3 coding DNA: TGCAGCCCCGGGGGGGCTAGCGGGGGGTTCACAGATACGCAGTATTTT.

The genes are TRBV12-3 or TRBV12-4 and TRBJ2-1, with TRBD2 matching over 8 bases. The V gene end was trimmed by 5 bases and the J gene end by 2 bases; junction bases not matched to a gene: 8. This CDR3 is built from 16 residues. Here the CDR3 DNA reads TGTGCCAGCAGTAACCGGTTAGCGGGGCCCTACAATGAGCAGTTCTTC. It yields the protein CASSNRLAGPYNEQFF.

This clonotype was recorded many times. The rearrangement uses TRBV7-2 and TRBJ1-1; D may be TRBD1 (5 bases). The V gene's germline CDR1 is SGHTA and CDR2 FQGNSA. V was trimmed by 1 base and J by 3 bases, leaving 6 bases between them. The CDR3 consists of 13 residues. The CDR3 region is CASSLETDTEAFF. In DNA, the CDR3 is TGTGCCAGCAGCTTAGAGACAGACACTGAAGCTTTCTTT.

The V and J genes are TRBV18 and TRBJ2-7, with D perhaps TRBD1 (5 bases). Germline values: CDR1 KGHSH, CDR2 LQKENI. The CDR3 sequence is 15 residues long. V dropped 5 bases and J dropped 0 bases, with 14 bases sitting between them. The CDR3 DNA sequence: TGTGCCAGCTCAACCGGACACGGGTCCTCCTACGAGCAGTACTTC. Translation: CASSTGHGSSYEQYF.

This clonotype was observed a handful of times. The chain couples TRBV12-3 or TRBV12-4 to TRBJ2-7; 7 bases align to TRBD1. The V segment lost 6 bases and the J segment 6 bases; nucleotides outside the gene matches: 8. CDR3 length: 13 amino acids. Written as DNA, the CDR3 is TGTGCCAGCAGCCCAACAGGGGTAAGCGAGCAGTACTTC. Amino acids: CASSPTGVSEQYF.

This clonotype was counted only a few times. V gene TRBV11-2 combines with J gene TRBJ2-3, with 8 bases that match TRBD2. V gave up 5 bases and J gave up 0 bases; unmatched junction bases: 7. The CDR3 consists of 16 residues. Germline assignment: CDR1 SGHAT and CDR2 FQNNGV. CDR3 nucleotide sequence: TGTGCCAGCAGCCCGGGGAGCGGGGGAAGCACAGATACGCAGTATTTT. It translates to CASSPGSGGSTDTQYF.

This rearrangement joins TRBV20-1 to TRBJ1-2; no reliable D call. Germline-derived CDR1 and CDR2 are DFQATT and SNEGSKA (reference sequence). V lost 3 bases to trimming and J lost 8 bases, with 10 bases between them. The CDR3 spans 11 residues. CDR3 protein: CSARGDAGYTF. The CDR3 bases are TGCAGTGCTAGGGGCGATGCCGGCTACACCTTC.

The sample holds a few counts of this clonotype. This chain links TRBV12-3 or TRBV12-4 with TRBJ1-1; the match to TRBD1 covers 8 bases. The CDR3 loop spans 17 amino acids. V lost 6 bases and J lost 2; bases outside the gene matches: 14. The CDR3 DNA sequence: TGTGCCAGCAGCAGGGATAGTTGGACAGGGACCAACACTGAAGCTTTCTTT. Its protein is CASSRDSWTGTNTEAFF.

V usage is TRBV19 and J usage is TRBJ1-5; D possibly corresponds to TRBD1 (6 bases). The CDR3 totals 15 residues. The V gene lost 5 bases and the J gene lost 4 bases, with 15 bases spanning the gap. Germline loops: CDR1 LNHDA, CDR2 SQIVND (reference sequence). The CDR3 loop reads CASSLFGGRNQPQHF. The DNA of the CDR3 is TGTGCCAGTAGTCTCTTCGGGGGGCGGAATCAGCCCCAGCATTTT.

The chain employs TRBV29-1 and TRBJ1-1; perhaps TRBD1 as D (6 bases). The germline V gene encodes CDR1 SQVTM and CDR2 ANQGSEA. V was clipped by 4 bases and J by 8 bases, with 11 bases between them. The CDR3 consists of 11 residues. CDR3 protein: CSVGLQGEAFF. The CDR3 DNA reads TGCAGCGTTGGGTTACAGGGAGAAGCTTTCTTT.

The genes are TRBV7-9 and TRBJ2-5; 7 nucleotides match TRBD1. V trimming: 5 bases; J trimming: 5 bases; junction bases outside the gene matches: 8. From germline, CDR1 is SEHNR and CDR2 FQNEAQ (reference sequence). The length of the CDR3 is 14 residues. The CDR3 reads CASSPPTGAETQYF. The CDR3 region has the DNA TGTGCCAGCAGCCCACCTACAGGGGCCGAGACCCAGTACTTC.

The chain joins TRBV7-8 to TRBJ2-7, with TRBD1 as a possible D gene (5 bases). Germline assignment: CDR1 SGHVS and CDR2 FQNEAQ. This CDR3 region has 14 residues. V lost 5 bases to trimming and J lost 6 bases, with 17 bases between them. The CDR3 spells CASSPGQSPVEQYF. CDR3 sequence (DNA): TGTGCCAGCAGCCCCGGACAATCACCCGTCGAGCAGTACTTC.

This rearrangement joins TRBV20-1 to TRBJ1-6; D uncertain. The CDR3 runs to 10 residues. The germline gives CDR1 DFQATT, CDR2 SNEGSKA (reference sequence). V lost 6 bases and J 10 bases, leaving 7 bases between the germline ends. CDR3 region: CSAGGSPLHF. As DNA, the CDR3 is TGCAGTGCCGGTGGCTCACCCCTCCACTTT.

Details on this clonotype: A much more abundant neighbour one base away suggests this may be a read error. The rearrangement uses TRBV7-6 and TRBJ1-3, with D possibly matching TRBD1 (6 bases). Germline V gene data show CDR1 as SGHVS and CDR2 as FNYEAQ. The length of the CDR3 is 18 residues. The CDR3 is CASSLLATTGPSGNTLYF. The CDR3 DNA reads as TGTGCCAGCAGCTTATTAGCTACCACAGGGCCCTCTGGAAACACCCTATATTTT.

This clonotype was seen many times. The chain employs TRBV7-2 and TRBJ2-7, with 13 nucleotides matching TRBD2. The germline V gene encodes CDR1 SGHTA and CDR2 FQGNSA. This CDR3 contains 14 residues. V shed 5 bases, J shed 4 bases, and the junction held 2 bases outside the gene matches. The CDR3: CASSATSGRYEQYF. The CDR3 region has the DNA TGTGCCAGCAGCGCGACTAGCGGGAGGTACGAGCAGTACTTC.